The rows below give T cell receptor beta chains drawn from one sample of a study of immune evolution from preneoplasia to lung adenocarcinoma. Sequenced by immunoSEQ multiplex PCR; TCRdb stores in-frame clones only, minus some. In the table there are 15,000 or so clones, about 85% of which are singletons. Sequenced sample: FFPE lung adenocarcinoma in situ tissue. The receptors were gathered from a donor at least 70 years old with lung adenocarcinoma. CDR3s include the opening cysteine and the closing phenylalanine or tryptophan. The D gene is left open where the match is weak. Part of the rows lack a size; the others show once, few, many or a class for expanded clones.

j_gene: TRBJ2-3
v_gene: TRBV10-3
abundance: -
d_gene: -
CDR3aa: CAICREIFDTQYF
CDR3nt: TGTGCCATCTGCCGGGAGATTTTCGATACGCAGTATTTT

j_gene: TRBJ2-1
v_gene: TRBV5-4
abundance: -
d_gene: -
CDR3aa: CASSSGLRDEQFF
CDR3nt: TGTGCCAGCAGCTCTGGACTTCGGGATGAGCAGTTCTTC

j_gene: TRBJ1-2
v_gene: TRBV30
abundance: -
d_gene: -
CDR3aa: CAWSFPGDGYTF
CDR3nt: TGTGCCTGGAGTTTCCCGGGAGATGGCTACACCTTC

j_gene: TRBJ2-5
v_gene: TRBV28
abundance: -
d_gene: -
CDR3aa: CASSLTGLRFPYF
CDR3nt: TGTGCCAGCAGTTTAACGGGACTTAGATTTCCGTACTTC

j_gene: TRBJ2-7
v_gene: TRBV6-1
abundance: -
d_gene: TRBD1
CDR3aa: CASSETGSGQYF
CDR3nt: TGTGCCAGTAGTGAGACAGGGTCGGGGCAGTACTTC

j_gene: TRBJ2-5
v_gene: TRBV5-1
abundance: -
d_gene: -
CDR3aa: CASSLWPGEETQYF
CDR3nt: TGCGCCAGCAGCTTGTGGCCAGGGGAGGAGACCCAGTACTTC

j_gene: TRBJ2-2
v_gene: TRBV20-1
abundance: few
d_gene: -
CDR3aa: CSAKIPGELFF
CDR3nt: TGCAGTGCTAAAATTCCCGGGGAGCTGTTTTTT

j_gene: TRBJ1-1
v_gene: TRBV27
abundance: -
d_gene: TRBD1
CDR3aa: CASSFGTGLEAFF
CDR3nt: TGTGCCAGCAGTTTCGGGACAGGGCTGGAAGCTTTCTTT

j_gene: TRBJ2-1
v_gene: TRBV2
abundance: -
d_gene: -
CDR3aa: CASSDIQGKNEQFF
CDR3nt: TGTGCCAGCAGTGATATCCAGGGAAAAAATGAGCAGTTCTTC

j_gene: TRBJ2-7
v_gene: TRBV9
abundance: once
d_gene: TRBD1
CDR3aa: CASSPGTGFYEQYF
CDR3nt: TGTGCCAGCAGCCCGGGGACAGGGTTCTACGAGCAGTACTTC

j_gene: TRBJ2-7
v_gene: TRBV7-2
abundance: few
d_gene: -
CDR3aa: CASSSPSAGNEQYF
CDR3nt: TGTGCCAGCAGCTCCCCATCGGCGGGGAACGAGCAGTACTTC

j_gene: TRBJ2-1
v_gene: TRBV9
abundance: -
d_gene: TRBD1
CDR3aa: CASSYITGDDEQFF
CDR3nt: TGTGCCAGCAGTTATATTACAGGGGACGATGAGCAGTTCTTC

j_gene: TRBJ2-1
v_gene: TRBV7-9
abundance: few
d_gene: TRBD1
CDR3aa: CASSSRTGEDEQFF
CDR3nt: TGTGCCAGCAGCTCGAGGACAGGGGAGGATGAGCAGTTCTTC